The clone carrying this TCR beta chain was picked up one time. What it recognizes is unknown. The second PCR ran roughly 7 to 12 cycles with a sample-barcoded 5' primer and J-beta primers. TCRdb reprocessed the 5' RACE reads via MiXCR and lists one record per CDR3 protein. The sample shows roughly 1,500,000 distinct CDR3 sequences, roughly 30% of them seen only once. The data derive from a study of blood T cells in healthy people across ages. This CDR3 has 13 residues. Between the trimmed V and J ends, which lost 6 bases and 4 bases, there was a span of 11 bases. Germline V gene sequence: CDR1 SGHAT, CDR2 FQNNGV. Study-level results: It was held that the diversity estimates obtained from one million T cells were underestimates. In long-lived donors, naive CD4+ cell counts and diversity exceeded those of aged donors.

Sequenced material: blood. The receptor's source is a woman aged 25 to 39 in good health. The rearrangement uses TRBV11-2 and TRBJ2-3; D is possibly TRBD2 (6 bases). CDR3 amino acids: CASSTGDPDTQYF. DNA for the CDR3: TGTGCCAGCAGTACGGGGGATCCAGATACGCAGTATTTT.